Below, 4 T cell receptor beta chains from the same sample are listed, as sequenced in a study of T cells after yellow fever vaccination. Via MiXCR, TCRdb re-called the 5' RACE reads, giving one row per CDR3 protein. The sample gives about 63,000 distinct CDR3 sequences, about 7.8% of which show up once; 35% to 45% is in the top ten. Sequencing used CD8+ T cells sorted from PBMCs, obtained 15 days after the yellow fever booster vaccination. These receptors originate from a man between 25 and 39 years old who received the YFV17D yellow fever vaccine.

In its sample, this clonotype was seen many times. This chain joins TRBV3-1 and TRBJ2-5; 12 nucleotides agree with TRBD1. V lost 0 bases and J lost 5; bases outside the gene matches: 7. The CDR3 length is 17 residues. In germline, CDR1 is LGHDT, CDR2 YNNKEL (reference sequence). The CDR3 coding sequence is TGTGCCAGCAGCCAAGATGGGGACAGGGGGCTTGCGGAGACCCAGTACTTC. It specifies CASSQDGDRGLAETQYF.

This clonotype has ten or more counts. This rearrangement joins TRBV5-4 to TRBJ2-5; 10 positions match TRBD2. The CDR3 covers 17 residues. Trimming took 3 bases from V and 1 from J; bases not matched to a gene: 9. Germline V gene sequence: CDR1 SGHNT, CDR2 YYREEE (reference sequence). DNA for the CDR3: TGTGCCAGCAGCTCTTTGGACGGGACTAGCGTCCAAGAGACCCAGTACTTC. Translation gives CASSSLDGTSVQETQYF.

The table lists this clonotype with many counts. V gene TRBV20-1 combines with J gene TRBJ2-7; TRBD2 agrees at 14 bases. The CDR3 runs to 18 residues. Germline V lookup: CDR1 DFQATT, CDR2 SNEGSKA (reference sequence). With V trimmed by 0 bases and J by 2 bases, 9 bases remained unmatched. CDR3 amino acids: CSARDNRGLAGVTYEQYF. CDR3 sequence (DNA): TGCAGTGCTAGAGATAATAGGGGACTAGCGGGAGTTACCTACGAGCAGTACTTC.

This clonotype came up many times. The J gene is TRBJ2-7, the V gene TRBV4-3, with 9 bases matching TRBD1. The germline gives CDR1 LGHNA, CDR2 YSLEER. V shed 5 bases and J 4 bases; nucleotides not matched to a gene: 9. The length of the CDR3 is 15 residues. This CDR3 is CASSSGQGTGYEQYF. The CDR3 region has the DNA TGCGCCAGCAGCTCGGGACAAGGGACAGGGTACGAGCAGTACTTC.